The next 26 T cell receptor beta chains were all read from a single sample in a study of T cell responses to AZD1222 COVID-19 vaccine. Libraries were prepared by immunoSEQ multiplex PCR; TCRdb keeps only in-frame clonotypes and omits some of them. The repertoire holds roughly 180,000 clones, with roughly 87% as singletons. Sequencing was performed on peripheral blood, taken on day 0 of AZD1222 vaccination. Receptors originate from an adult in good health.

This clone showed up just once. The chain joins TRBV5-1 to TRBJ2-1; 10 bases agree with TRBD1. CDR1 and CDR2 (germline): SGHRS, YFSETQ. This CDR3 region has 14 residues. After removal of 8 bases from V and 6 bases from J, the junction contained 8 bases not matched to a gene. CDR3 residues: CASYDRGRINEQFF. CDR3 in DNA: TGCGCCAGTTACGACAGGGGGCGCATCAATGAGCAGTTCTTC.

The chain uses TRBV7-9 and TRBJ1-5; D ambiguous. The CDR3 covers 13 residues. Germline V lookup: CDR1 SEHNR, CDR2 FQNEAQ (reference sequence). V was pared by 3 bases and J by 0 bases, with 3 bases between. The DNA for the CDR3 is TGTGCCAGCAGCTTCTATAGCAATCAGCCCCAGCATTTT. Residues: CASSFYSNQPQHF.

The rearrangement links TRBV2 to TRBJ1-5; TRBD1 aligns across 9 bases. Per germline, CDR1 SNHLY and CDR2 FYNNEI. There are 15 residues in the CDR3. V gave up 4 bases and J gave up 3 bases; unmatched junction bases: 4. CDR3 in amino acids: CASSVGTGNNQPQHF. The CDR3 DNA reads TGTGCCAGCAGTGTCGGGACAGGGAACAATCAGCCCCAGCATTTT. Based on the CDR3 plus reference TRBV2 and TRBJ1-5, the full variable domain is EPEVTQTPSHQVTQMGQEVILRCVPISNHLYFYWYRQILGQKVEFLVSFYNNEISEKSEIFDDQFSVERPDGSNFTLKIRSTKLEDSAMYFCASSVGTGNNQPQHFGDGTRLSIL.

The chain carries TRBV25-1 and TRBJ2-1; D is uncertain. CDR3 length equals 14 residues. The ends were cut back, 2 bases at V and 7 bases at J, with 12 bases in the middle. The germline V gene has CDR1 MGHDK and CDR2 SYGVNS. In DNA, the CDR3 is TGTGCCAGCAGTGAAGGGCTAGTGGTGAATGAGCAGTTCTTC. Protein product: CASSEGLVVNEQFF.

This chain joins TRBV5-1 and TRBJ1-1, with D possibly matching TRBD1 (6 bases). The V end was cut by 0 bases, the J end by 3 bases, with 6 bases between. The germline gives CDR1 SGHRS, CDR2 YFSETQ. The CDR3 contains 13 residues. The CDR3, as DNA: TGCGCCAGCAGCTTGGGGACAGACACTGAAGCTTTCTTT. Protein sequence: CASSLGTDTEAFF. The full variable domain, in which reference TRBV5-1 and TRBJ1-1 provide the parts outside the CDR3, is KAGVTQTPRYLIKTRGQQVTLSCSPISGHRSVSWYQQTPGQGLQFLFEYFSETQRNKGNFPGRFSGRQFSNSRSEMNVSTLELGDSALYLCASSLGTDTEAFFGQGTRLTVV.

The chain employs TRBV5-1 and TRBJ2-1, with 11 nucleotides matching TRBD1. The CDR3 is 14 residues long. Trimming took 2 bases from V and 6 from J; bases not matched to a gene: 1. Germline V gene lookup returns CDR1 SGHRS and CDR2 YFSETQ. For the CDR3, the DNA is TGCGCCAGCAGCTTCGGGACAGGGGGCAATGAGCAGTTCTTC. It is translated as CASSFGTGGNEQFF.

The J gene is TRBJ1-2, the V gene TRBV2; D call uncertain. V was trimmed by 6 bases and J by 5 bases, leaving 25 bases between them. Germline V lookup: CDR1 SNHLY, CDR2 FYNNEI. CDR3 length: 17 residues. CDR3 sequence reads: CASREWTIKLNHYGYTF. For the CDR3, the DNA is TGTGCCAGCAGGGAATGGACGATTAAGCTCAACCATTATGGCTACACCTTC.

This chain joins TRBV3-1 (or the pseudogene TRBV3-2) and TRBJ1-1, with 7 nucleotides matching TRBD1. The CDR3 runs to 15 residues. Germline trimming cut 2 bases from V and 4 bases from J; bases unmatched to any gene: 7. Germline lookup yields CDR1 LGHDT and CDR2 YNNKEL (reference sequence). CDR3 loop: CASSQSPPGGTEAFF. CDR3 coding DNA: TGTGCCAGCAGCCAAAGCCCCCCAGGGGGCACTGAAGCTTTCTTT.

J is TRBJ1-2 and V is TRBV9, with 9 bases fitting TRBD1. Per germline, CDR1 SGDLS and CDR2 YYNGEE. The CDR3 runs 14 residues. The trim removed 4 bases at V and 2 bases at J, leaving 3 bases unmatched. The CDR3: CASSPGQGNYGYTF. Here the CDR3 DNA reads TGTGCCAGCAGCCCCGGACAGGGGAACTATGGCTACACCTTC.

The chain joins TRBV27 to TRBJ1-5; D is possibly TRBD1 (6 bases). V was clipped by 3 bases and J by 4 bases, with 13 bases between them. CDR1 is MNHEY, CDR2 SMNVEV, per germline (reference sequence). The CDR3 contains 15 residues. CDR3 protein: CASSLGGQGNQPQHF. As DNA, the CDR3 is TGTGCCAGCAGTTTGGGGGGGCAGGGAAATCAGCCCCAGCATTTT.

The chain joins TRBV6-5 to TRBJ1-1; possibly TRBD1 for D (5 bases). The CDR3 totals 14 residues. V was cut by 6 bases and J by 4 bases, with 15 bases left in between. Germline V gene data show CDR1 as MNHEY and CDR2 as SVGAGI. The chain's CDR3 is CASRRARQGTEAFF. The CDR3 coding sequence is TGTGCCAGCAGGCGGGCGAGGCAGGGCACTGAAGCTTTCTTT.

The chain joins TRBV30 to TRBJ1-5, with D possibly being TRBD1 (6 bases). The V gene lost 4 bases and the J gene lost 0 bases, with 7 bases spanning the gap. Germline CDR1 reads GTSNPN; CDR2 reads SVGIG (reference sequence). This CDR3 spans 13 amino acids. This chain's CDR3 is CAWTDSSNQPQHF. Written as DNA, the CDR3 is TGTGCCTGGACGGACAGTAGCAATCAGCCCCAGCATTTT.

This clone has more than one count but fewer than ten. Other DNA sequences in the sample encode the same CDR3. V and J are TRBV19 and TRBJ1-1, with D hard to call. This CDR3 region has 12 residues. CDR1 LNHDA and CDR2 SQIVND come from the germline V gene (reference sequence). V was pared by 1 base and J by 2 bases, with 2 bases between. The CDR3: CASSIGNTEAFF. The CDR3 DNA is TGTGCCAGTAGTATAGGAAACACTGAAGCTTTCTTT.

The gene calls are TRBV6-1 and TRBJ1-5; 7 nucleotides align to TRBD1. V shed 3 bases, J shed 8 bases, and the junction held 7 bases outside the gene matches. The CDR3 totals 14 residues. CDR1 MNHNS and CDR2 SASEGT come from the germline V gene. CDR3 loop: CASSERDSWEPQHF. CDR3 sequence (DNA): TGTGCCAGCAGTGAGAGGGACAGTTGGGAGCCCCAGCATTTT.

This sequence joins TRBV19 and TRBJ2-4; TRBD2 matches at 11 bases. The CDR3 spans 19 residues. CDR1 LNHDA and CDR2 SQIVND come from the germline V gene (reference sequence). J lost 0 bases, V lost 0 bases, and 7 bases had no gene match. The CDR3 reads CASSIDPRTSGLAKNIQYF. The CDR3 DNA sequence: TGTGCCAGTAGTATAGACCCCCGGACTAGCGGGTTAGCCAAAAACATTCAGTACTTC.

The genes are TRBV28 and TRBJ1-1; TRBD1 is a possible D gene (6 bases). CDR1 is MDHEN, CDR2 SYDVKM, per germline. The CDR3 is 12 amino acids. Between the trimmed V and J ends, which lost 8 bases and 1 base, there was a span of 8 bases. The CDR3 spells CASLQGNTEAFF. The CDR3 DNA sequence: TGTGCCAGCTTACAGGGGAACACTGAAGCTTTCTTT.

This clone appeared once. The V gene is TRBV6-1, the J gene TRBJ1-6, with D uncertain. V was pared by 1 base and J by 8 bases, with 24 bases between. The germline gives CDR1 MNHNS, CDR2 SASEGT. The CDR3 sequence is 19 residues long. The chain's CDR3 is CASSEDGRKGRVWDSPLHF. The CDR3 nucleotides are TGTGCCAGCAGTGAAGACGGCAGGAAAGGTCGAGTGTGGGATTCACCCCTCCACTTT.

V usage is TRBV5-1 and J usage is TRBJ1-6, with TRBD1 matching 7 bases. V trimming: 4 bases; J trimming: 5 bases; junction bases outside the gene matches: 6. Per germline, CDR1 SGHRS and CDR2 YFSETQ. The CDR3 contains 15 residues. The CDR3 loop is CASSPTGKNNSPLHF. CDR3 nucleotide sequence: TGCGCCAGCAGCCCGACAGGGAAAAATAATTCACCCCTCCACTTT.

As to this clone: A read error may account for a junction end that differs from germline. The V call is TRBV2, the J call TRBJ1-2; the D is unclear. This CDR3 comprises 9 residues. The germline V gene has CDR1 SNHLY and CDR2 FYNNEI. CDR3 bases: TGTGCCAGCCATTCAACCCCGTACTTC. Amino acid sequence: CASHSTPYF.

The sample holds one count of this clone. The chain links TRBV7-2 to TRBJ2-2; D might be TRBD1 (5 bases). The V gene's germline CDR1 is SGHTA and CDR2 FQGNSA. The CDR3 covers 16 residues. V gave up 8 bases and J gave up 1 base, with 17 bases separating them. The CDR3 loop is CASPGENRQNTGELFF. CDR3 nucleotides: TGTGCCAGCCCCGGTGAGAACAGGCAGAACACCGGGGAGCTGTTTTTT.

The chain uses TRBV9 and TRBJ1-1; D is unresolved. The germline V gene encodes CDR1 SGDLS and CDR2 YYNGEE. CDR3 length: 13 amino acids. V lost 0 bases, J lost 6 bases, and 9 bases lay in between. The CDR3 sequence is CASSVEGSAEAFF. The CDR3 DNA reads TGTGCCAGCAGCGTAGAAGGGAGTGCTGAAGCTTTCTTT.

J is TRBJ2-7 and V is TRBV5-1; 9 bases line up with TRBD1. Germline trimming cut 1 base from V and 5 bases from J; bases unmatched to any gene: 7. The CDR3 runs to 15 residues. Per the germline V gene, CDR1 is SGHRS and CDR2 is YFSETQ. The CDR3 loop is CASSLKGQGVDEQYF. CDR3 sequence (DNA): TGCGCCAGCAGCTTGAAGGGACAGGGCGTAGACGAGCAGTACTTC.

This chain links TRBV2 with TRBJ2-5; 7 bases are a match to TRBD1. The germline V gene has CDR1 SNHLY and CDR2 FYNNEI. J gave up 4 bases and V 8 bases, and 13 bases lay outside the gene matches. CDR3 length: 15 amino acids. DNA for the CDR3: TGTGCCAGCGGCCGGGACAGTGCCCCAGGAGAGACCCAGTACTTC. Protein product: CASGRDSAPGETQYF.

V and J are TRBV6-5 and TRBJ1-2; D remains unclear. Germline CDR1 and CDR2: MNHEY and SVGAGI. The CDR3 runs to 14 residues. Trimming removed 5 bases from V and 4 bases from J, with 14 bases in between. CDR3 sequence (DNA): TGTGCCAGCAGTATGGACGGAGCCGGCTATGGCTACACCTTC. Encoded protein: CASSMDGAGYGYTF.

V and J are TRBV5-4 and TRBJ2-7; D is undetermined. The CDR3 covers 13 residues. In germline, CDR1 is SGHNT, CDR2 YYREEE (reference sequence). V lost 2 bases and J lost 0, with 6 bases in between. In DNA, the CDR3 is TGTGCCAGCAGCTTCAGGAGCTCCTACGAGCAGTACTTC. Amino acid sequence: CASSFRSSYEQYF.

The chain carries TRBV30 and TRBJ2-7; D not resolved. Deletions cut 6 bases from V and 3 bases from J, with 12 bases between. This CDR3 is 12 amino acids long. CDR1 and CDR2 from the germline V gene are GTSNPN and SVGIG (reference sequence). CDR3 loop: CACSHLYYEQYF. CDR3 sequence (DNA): TGTGCCTGTTCCCACCTATACTACGAGCAGTACTTC.